The 11 T cell receptor beta chains reported below all come from one sample, sequenced in a study of T cells after yellow fever vaccination. TCRdb re-analysed the 5' RACE reads in MiXCR, keeping a single row per CDR3 protein. The sample gives some 320,000 distinct CDR3 sequences, 9.5% to 12% of which show up once; 3.3% is in the top ten. The material was CD4+ T cells sorted from PBMCs, obtained 45 days after the yellow fever booster vaccination. The origin of the receptors is a man younger than 30 who received the YFV17D yellow fever vaccine.

The sample holds a few counts of this clonotype. V and J are TRBV2 and TRBJ1-3; D is undetermined. CDR3 length: 14 amino acids. V lost 6 bases and J 9 bases, leaving 18 bases between the germline ends. Germline loops: CDR1 SNHLY, CDR2 FYNNEI. The CDR3 sequence: CASSARTNAVTIYF. DNA for the CDR3: TGTGCCAGCAGCGCTCGCACGAACGCGGTCACCATATATTTT.

This clonotype was picked up many times. The chain combines TRBV20-1 with TRBJ1-5; no reliable D call. The CDR3 is 13 amino acids. Trimming took 3 bases from V and 0 from J, leaving 6 bases between them. The germline V gene has CDR1 DFQATT and CDR2 SNEGSKA (reference sequence). The DNA of the CDR3 is TGCAGTGCTAGTCGCGGTAGCAATCAGCCCCAGCATTTT. It yields the protein CSASRGSNQPQHF.

This clonotype was seen ten or more times. The chain combines TRBV24-1 with TRBJ2-5, with D tentatively TRBD2 (5 bases). V lost 2 bases and J 0 bases, leaving 9 bases between the germline ends. CDR3 length: 15 amino acids. CDR1 is KGHDR and CDR2 is SFDVKD in the germline V gene. The CDR3 bases are TGTGCCACCAGTGATTCGGGAAAGTACCAAGAGACCCAGTACTTC. Protein: CATSDSGKYQETQYF.

J is TRBJ2-7 and V is TRBV14, with a tentative D call TRBD1 (6 bases). V dropped 2 bases and J dropped 1 base, with 15 bases sitting between them. Germline V gene sequence: CDR1 SGHDN, CDR2 FVKESK. The CDR3 loop spans 16 amino acids. CDR3 DNA sequence: TGTGCCAGCAGCCAACGTACCGGGACACCTTCCTACGAGCAGTACTTC. It codes for CASSQRTGTPSYEQYF.

This clonotype was found a few times. The chain joins TRBV7-7 to TRBJ2-7; tentatively, D is TRBD2 (5 bases). This CDR3 has 13 amino acids. Germline V CDR1 and CDR2: SSHAT, FNYEAQ (reference sequence). The V end lost 6 bases, the J end lost 5 bases, and 14 bases lay between the germline ends. CDR3 in DNA: TGTGCCAGCAGTCGGGCTCTGGAGGACGAGCAGTACTTC. Translating it yields CASSRALEDEQYF.

The chain combines TRBV5-1 with TRBJ2-5; D is possibly TRBD1 (5 bases). CDR1 and CDR2 from the germline V gene are SGHRS and YFSETQ. V was pared by 4 bases and J by 2 bases, with 9 bases between. The CDR3 length is 13 residues. This CDR3 reads CASSVTAQETQYF. CDR3 DNA sequence: TGCGCCAGCAGCGTGACAGCTCAAGAGACCCAGTACTTC. Supplemented by reference TRBV5-1 and TRBJ2-5, the full variable domain reads KAGVTQTPRYLIKTRGQQVTLSCSPISGHRSVSWYQQTPGQGLQFLFEYFSETQRNKGNFPGRFSGRQFSNSRSEMNVSTLELGDSALYLCASSVTAQETQYFGPGTRLLVL.

This clonotype was recorded a few times. The CDR3 region is CASSWGGSGGNTIYF. CDR3 bases: TGTGCCAGCAGCTGGGGGGGTTCTGGGGGAAACACCATATATTTT. J is TRBJ1-3 and V is TRBV12-3 or TRBV12-4; D is perhaps TRBD1 (5 bases). V was trimmed by 6 bases and J by 4 bases, leaving 16 bases between them. The CDR3 sequence is 15 residues long.

A few counts support this clonotype. CDR3: CAISGRGDQETQYF. DNA of the CDR3: TGTGCCATCAGTGGTCGAGGAGACCAAGAGACCCAGTACTTC. This rearrangement joins TRBV10-3 to TRBJ2-5; no clear D. CDR3 size: 14 residues. Trimming took off 4 bases at V and 0 bases at J, with 9 bases between the two ends. The germline gives CDR1 ENHRY, CDR2 SYGVKD.

In this sample, this clonotype turned up a few times. This rearrangement joins TRBV10-2 to TRBJ2-5; a weak D match, TRBD2 (5 bases). The CDR3 is 13 residues long. V gave up 6 bases and J gave up 3 bases, with 11 bases separating them. Germline CDR1 WSHSY, CDR2 SAAADI. The CDR3 DNA sequence: TGCGCCAGCAGACTTACCGGGGAAGAGACCCAGTACTTC. Residues: CASRLTGEETQYF.

V usage is TRBV24-1 and J usage is TRBJ2-1, with D possibly matching TRBD2 (6 bases). Trimming shortened V by 9 bases and J by 8 bases, and 13 bases separated the two germline ends. The germline gives CDR1 KGHDR, CDR2 SFDVKD. The CDR3 sequence is 12 residues long. DNA for the CDR3: TGTGCCACCCGGGGGTCGGGGGATGAGCAGTTCTTC. The encoded protein is CATRGSGDEQFF.

The chain has TRBV6-6 and TRBJ2-2; D possibly corresponds to TRBD1 (6 bases). V was clipped by 6 bases and J by 2 bases, with 13 bases between them. CDR1 is MNHNY, CDR2 SVGAGI, per germline (reference sequence). This CDR3 has 15 amino acids. DNA of the CDR3: TGTGCCAGCAGGGGACACCGGGAAAACACCGGGGAGCTGTTTTTT. This gives the protein CASRGHRENTGELFF.